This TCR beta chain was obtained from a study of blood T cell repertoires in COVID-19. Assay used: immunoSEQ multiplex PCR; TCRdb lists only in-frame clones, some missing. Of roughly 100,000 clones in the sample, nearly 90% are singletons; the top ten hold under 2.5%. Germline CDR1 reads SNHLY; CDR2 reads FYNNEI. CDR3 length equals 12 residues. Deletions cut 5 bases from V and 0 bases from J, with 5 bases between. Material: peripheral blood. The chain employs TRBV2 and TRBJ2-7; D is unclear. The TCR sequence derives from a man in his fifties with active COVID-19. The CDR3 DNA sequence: TGTGCCAGCAGTTTCCTCTCCTACGAGCAGTACTTC. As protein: CASSFLSYEQYF.